Listed below are T cell receptor beta chains from one sample, sequenced in a study of blood T cell repertoires in COVID-19. Sequenced by immunoSEQ multiplex PCR; TCRdb stores in-frame clones only, minus some. The sample lists about 160,000 clones, approximately 91% seen once, with about 2% in the top ten. The sample comprised peripheral blood. These receptors originate from a man younger than 35 with acute or convalescent COVID-19. Each CDR3 is given with its conserved first and last residue. D genes are given only for firm matches. Size is stated for part of the rows, as once, few or many counts, or as a class when the clone is expanded.

J gene: TRBJ2-3; D gene: -; V gene: TRBV28; clone size: -; CDR3 DNA: TGTGCCAGCAGTCCACAAGGACAGCAAGTAATAACAGATACGCAGTATTTT; CDR3 protein: CASSPQGQQVITDTQYF
J gene: TRBJ2-7; D gene: TRBD2; V gene: TRBV3-1/TRBV3-2; clone size: once; CDR3 DNA: TGTGCCAGCAGCCAAGATCGAGGGCCTAGCGGGGCCGAGCAGTACTTC; CDR3 protein: CASSQDRGPSGAEQYF
J gene: TRBJ1-2; D gene: TRBD1; V gene: TRBV3-1/TRBV3-2; clone size: -; CDR3 DNA: TGTGCCAGCAGACCAGAGGACAGGGGGGGAGGCTATGGCTACACCTTC; CDR3 protein: CASRPEDRGGGYGYTF
J gene: TRBJ1-5; D gene: -; V gene: TRBV10-3; clone size: -; CDR3 DNA: TGTGCCACCACAGGGACCTTCAATCAGCCCCAGCATTTT; CDR3 protein: CATTGTFNQPQHF
J gene: TRBJ2-7; D gene: TRBD1; V gene: TRBV2; clone size: -; CDR3 DNA: TGTGCCAGCAGTAGAGACAGGGGGCTCTACGAGCAGTACTTC; CDR3 protein: CASSRDRGLYEQYF
J gene: TRBJ1-2; D gene: TRBD1; V gene: TRBV6-5; clone size: -; CDR3 DNA: TGTGCCAGCCGGGACAGGGTTGACTATGGCTACACCTTC; CDR3 protein: CASRDRVDYGYTF
J gene: TRBJ1-3; D gene: -; V gene: TRBV5-5; clone size: -; CDR3 DNA: TGTGCCAGCAGCTTGGGATTCGGTGTCTCTGGAAACACCATATATTTT; CDR3 protein: CASSLGFGVSGNTIYF
J gene: TRBJ1-1; D gene: -; V gene: TRBV18; clone size: -; CDR3 DNA: TGTGCCAGCTCACCAACAGAAAACACTGAAGCTTTCTTT; CDR3 protein: CASSPTENTEAFF
J gene: TRBJ1-2; D gene: TRBD1; V gene: TRBV6-7; clone size: -; CDR3 DNA: TGTGCCAGCAGTTACTCGTCGCGGACAGGGGCGAACTATGGCTACACCTTC; CDR3 protein: CASSYSSRTGANYGYTF
J gene: TRBJ2-2; D gene: -; V gene: TRBV11-2; clone size: -; CDR3 DNA: TGTGCCAGCAGTCCCCCCTTTCGGACCGGGGAGCTGTTTTTT; CDR3 protein: CASSPPFRTGELFF
J gene: TRBJ1-2; D gene: TRBD1; V gene: TRBV12-3/TRBV12-4; clone size: -; CDR3 DNA: TGTGCCAGCAGCCAGGGGGCCTTTAGGGGCTACACCTTC; CDR3 protein: CASSQGAFRGYTF
J gene: TRBJ1-3; D gene: TRBD1; V gene: TRBV11-2; clone size: -; CDR3 DNA: TGTGCCAGCAGAAAGCCGGGACAGGGAAACGCCATATATTTT; CDR3 protein: CASRKPGQGNAIYF
J gene: TRBJ2-7; D gene: TRBD2; V gene: TRBV5-1; clone size: -; CDR3 DNA: TGCGCCAGCAGCTTAAGCGGGAGGAGTTACGAGCAGTACTTC; CDR3 protein: CASSLSGRSYEQYF
J gene: TRBJ1-2; D gene: -; V gene: TRBV6-1; clone size: -; CDR3 DNA: TGTGCCAGCAGTGAAGCGGGGCGGGATAACTATGGCTACACCTTC; CDR3 protein: CASSEAGRDNYGYTF
J gene: TRBJ1-3; D gene: -; V gene: TRBV7-9; clone size: -; CDR3 DNA: TGTGCCAGCAGCGACAGCTCTGGAAACACCATATATTTT; CDR3 protein: CASSDSSGNTIYF
J gene: TRBJ2-1; D gene: -; V gene: TRBV11-2; clone size: -; CDR3 DNA: TGTGCCAGCAGCCCGTTTACGGATGAGCAGTTCTTC; CDR3 protein: CASSPFTDEQFF
J gene: TRBJ2-1; D gene: TRBD2; V gene: TRBV11-2; clone size: -; CDR3 DNA: TGTGCCAGCAGGGGGGGGGATTCCTACAATGAGCAGTTCTTC; CDR3 protein: CASRGGDSYNEQFF
J gene: TRBJ2-2; D gene: TRBD1; V gene: TRBV5-1; clone size: -; CDR3 DNA: TGCGCCAGCACTGGGACAGGGTTTACCACCGGGGAGCTGTTTTTT; CDR3 protein: CASTGTGFTTGELFF
J gene: TRBJ1-5; D gene: TRBD1; V gene: TRBV6-1; clone size: -; CDR3 DNA: TGTGCCAGCAGTGAAAGGGACAGGGTCCTTAGCAATCAGCCCCAGCATTTT; CDR3 protein: CASSERDRVLSNQPQHF
J gene: TRBJ1-1; D gene: TRBD1; V gene: TRBV19; clone size: -; CDR3 DNA: TGTGCCAGTACACCCCCCGGGACAGGGCTGCTGGGGGCTTTCTTT; CDR3 protein: CASTPPGTGLLGAFF
J gene: TRBJ1-3; D gene: -; V gene: TRBV30; clone size: -; CDR3 DNA: TGTGCCTGGAGCACAGGGTCTGGAAACACCATATATTTT; CDR3 protein: CAWSTGSGNTIYF
J gene: TRBJ1-2; D gene: -; V gene: TRBV1; clone size: -; CDR3 DNA: TGCACCAGCAGCCATATCAGGGCCGGCAAGTGCTACACCTTC; CDR3 protein: CTSSHIRAGKCYTF
J gene: TRBJ1-1; D gene: -; V gene: TRBV25-1; clone size: -; CDR3 DNA: TGTGCCAGCAGTCAGGGATTTGAAGCTTTCTTT; CDR3 protein: CASSQGFEAFF
J gene: TRBJ1-2; D gene: TRBD1; V gene: TRBV3-1/TRBV3-2; clone size: -; CDR3 DNA: TGTGCCAGCAGCCAAGCCGACAGGGTATTGACCTATGGCTACACCTTC; CDR3 protein: CASSQADRVLTYGYTF
J gene: TRBJ1-5; D gene: -; V gene: TRBV6-5; clone size: -; CDR3 DNA: TGTGCCAGCCAGTCGGGGGGGGGCAATCAGCCCCAGCATTTT; CDR3 protein: CASQSGGGNQPQHF
J gene: TRBJ2-7; D gene: -; V gene: TRBV5-8; clone size: -; CDR3 DNA: TGTGCCAGCAGCTTGGTCACCTACGAGCAGTACTTC; CDR3 protein: CASSLVTYEQYF
J gene: TRBJ2-1; D gene: -; V gene: TRBV5-4; clone size: -; CDR3 DNA: TGTGCCAGCAGCTTGGGAATATTTTCGGGACTGCTCTACAATGAGCAGTTCTTC; CDR3 protein: CASSLGIFSGLLYNEQFF
J gene: TRBJ1-6; D gene: TRBD1; V gene: TRBV6-5; clone size: -; CDR3 DNA: TGTGCCAGCAGTCGACAGGGGGCAAATTCACCCCTCCACTTT; CDR3 protein: CASSRQGANSPLHF
J gene: TRBJ1-3; D gene: TRBD1; V gene: TRBV19; clone size: -; CDR3 DNA: TGTGCCAGTAGTATAGGACAGGGAGGCGGAAACACCATATATTTT; CDR3 protein: CASSIGQGGGNTIYF